The rows below give T cell receptor beta chains drawn from one sample of a study of blood T cell repertoires in COVID-19. The table came from immunoSEQ multiplex PCR; TCRdb's copy has only in-frame clones and leaves some out. The data contain tens of thousands of clones, around 90% of them singletons. Sequences were obtained from peripheral blood. These TCRs come from a human donor in a cohort sampled during active COVID-19. The donor label of this sample is uncertain. Each CDR3 is given with its conserved first and last residue. A D gene is named only where the DNA matches it firmly. Not all rows give a size; the values are once, few, many and, for expanded clones, a class.

v_call: TRBV6-6
j_call: TRBJ1-1
clone_size: -
d_call: TRBD1
cdr3_aa: CASSYSGTGSFEAFF
cdr3_nt: TGTGCCAGCAGTTACTCTGGGACAGGGAGTTTTGAAGCTTTCTTT

v_call: TRBV28
j_call: TRBJ2-7
clone_size: -
d_call: TRBD1
cdr3_aa: CASSLAAGGPTYEQYF
cdr3_nt: TGTGCCAGCAGTTTAGCGGCAGGGGGCCCAACTTACGAGCAGTACTTC

v_call: TRBV5-1
j_call: TRBJ1-4
clone_size: -
d_call: -
cdr3_aa: CASSSRQSGAAVEKLFF
cdr3_nt: TGCGCCAGCAGTTCAAGACAATCAGGGGCGGCGGTTGAAAAACTGTTTTTT

v_call: TRBV7-9
j_call: TRBJ2-1
clone_size: -
d_call: TRBD2
cdr3_aa: CASSGGTSGKDEQFF
cdr3_nt: TGTGCCAGCAGCGGTGGGACTAGCGGGAAAGATGAGCAGTTCTTC

v_call: TRBV7-9
j_call: TRBJ2-7
clone_size: -
d_call: -
cdr3_aa: CASSLEQATEQYF
cdr3_nt: TGTGCCAGCAGCTTAGAGCAGGCTACCGAGCAGTACTTC

v_call: TRBV11-2
j_call: TRBJ2-3
clone_size: -
d_call: -
cdr3_aa: CASSSQGNTQYF
cdr3_nt: TGTGCCAGCAGTTCTCAGGGAAATACGCAGTATTTT

v_call: TRBV5-5
j_call: TRBJ2-3
clone_size: -
d_call: TRBD2
cdr3_aa: CASSRTSTVDTQYF
cdr3_nt: TGTGCCAGCAGCCGGACTAGCACCGTCGATACGCAGTATTTT

v_call: TRBV5-1
j_call: TRBJ2-4
clone_size: -
d_call: TRBD2
cdr3_aa: CASSVDGLGAGNIQYF
cdr3_nt: TGCGCCAGCAGCGTCGATGGACTAGGGGCCGGAAACATTCAGTACTTC

v_call: TRBV6-6
j_call: TRBJ1-2
clone_size: -
d_call: -
cdr3_aa: CASSYSGDYGYTF
cdr3_nt: TGTGCCAGCAGTTACTCCGGGGACTATGGCTACACCTTC

v_call: TRBV5-1
j_call: TRBJ2-7
clone_size: -
d_call: -
cdr3_aa: CASSLDLRSSYEQYF
cdr3_nt: TGCGCCAGCAGCTTGGACTTGAGGAGCTCCTACGAGCAGTACTTC

v_call: TRBV5-1
j_call: TRBJ2-7
clone_size: -
d_call: TRBD1
cdr3_aa: CASSLRRQGDEQYF
cdr3_nt: TGCGCCAGCAGCTTGAGGCGACAGGGTGACGAGCAGTACTTC

v_call: TRBV6-1
j_call: TRBJ2-7
clone_size: -
d_call: TRBD2
cdr3_aa: CASSELAGTYEQYF
cdr3_nt: TGTGCCAGCAGTGAACTAGCGGGAACTTACGAGCAGTACTTC

v_call: TRBV7-6
j_call: TRBJ2-7
clone_size: once
d_call: -
cdr3_aa: CASSAQQGRYEQYF
cdr3_nt: TGTGCCAGCAGCGCCCAACAGGGACGATACGAGCAGTACTTC

v_call: TRBV28
j_call: TRBJ2-4
clone_size: -
d_call: TRBD2
cdr3_aa: CASSLGGSNIQYF
cdr3_nt: TGTGCCAGCAGTTTGGGAGGGTCAAACATTCAGTACTTC